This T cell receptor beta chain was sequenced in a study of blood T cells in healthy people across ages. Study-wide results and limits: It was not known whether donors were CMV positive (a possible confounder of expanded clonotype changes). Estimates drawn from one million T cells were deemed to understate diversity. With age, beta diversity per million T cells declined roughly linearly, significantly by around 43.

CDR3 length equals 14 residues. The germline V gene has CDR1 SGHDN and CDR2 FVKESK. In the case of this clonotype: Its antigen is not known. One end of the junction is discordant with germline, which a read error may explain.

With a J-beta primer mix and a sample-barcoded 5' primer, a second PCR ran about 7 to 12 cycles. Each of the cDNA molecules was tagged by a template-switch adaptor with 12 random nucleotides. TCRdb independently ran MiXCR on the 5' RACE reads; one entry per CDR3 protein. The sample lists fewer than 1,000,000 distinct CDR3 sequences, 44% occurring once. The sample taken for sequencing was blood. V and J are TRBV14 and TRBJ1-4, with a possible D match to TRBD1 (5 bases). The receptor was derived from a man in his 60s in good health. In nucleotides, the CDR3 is TGTTCCAGCAGCCTCTATGGGGCTGGGGAAAGACTGTTTTTT. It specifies CSSSLYGAGERLFF.